This entry describes one T cell receptor beta chain. The antigen is undetermined. TCRdb re-analysed the reads in MiXCR, keeping a single row per CDR3 protein. This table holds some 900,000 distinct CDR3 sequences, about 33% found once. This entry comes from a study of T cell repertoires in cytomegalovirus infection. Study findings and constraints: The ex vivo response was dominated by HLA-C-restricted CMV-specific TCR beta clonotypes. Cumulative frequency (of public TCR beta family members) identified carriers of CMV plus the relevant HLA.

With V trimmed by 4 bases and J by 1 base, 9 bases remained unmatched. Germline lookup yields CDR1 SGHAT and CDR2 FQNNGV. The CDR3 is made up of 16 amino acids. The source is a human donor in good health (CMV status not recorded). Some clones in this sample may be carry-over from other donors' samples. This sample comprised cultured CD8+ T cells from PBMCs, obtained from culture after CMV antigen stimulation. The rearrangement joins TRBV11-2 to TRBJ1-1; 7 bases fit TRBD1. The CDR3 DNA is TGTGCCAGCAGCTCCTGGACAGGAGGGGGGAACACTGAAGCTTTCTTT. It yields the protein CASSSWTGGGNTEAFF.